This TCR beta chain is drawn from a study of cytomegalovirus exposure and HLA in healthy donors. For the study at large: Falling in the Caucasian-associated ancestry cluster were about 80% of 350 to 400 genotyped donors. Findings and limits, study-wide: The study labeled 164 TCR beta chains cytomegalovirus-associated.

Notes on this clone: Its matching antigen is unknown.

Amplification used 60 Vbeta primers and 13 Jbeta primers. The protocol was immunoSEQ multiplex PCR, while the TCRdb copy is restricted to in-frame clones and leaves out a portion. The sample includes approximately 93,000 clones, nearly 80% seen only once; the top ten take 3% to 3.5%. The sequence came from a woman between 40 and 50 years old in good health and CMV-seronegative. Sequencing was performed on PBMCs.

The CDR3 sequence is CASSQLSGTGGRQPQHF. The CDR3 DNA follows: TGTGCCAGTAGTCAGTTATCCGGGACAGGGGGCCGACAGCCCCAGCATTTT. The chain recombines TRBV19 with TRBJ1-5; the match to TRBD1 covers 12 bases. CDR1 is LNHDA, CDR2 SQIVND, per germline (reference sequence). Trimming cost V 5 bases and J 7 bases; bases outside gene matches: 12. This CDR3 comprises 17 residues.